The rows below give T cell receptor beta chains drawn from one sample of a study of CD8 T cells in ankylosing spondylitis. TCRdb ran MiXCR on the 5' RACE reads and lists one entry per CDR3 protein. The data show 80,000 to 90,000 distinct CDR3 sequences, more than 25% seen once. Specimen: blood, either unsorted or a sorted T cell fraction (not recorded which). These receptors came from a male donor with ankylosing spondylitis or in good health (not recorded which). Each CDR3 is given with its conserved first and last residue. The order of the fields is clone size, CDR3 length, J gene, V gene, CDR3 protein. Where a row states a size, it is once, few, many or the class of an expanded clone; other rows omit it.

>many|14|TRBJ2-7|TRBV29-1
CSVQPGQGKREQYF
>-|14|TRBJ2-1|TRBV7-2
CASSSGLARNEQFF
>-|16|TRBJ1-1|TRBV12-3/TRBV12-4
CASSSPAGQPDTEAFF
>few|14|TRBJ2-5|TRBV5-1
CASSSGQVQETQYF
>-|17|TRBJ2-1|TRBV14
CASSPPWGGSRYNEQFF
>-|13|TRBJ2-2|TRBV12-3/TRBV12-4
CASNQGPTGELFF
>few|12|TRBJ1-3|TRBV9
CASSPLVDTIYF
>-|13|TRBJ1-1|TRBV12-3/TRBV12-4
CASRGQGYTEAFF
>-|16|TRBJ1-2|TRBV29-1
CSVVGTGGSGARGYTF
>-|13|TRBJ2-5|TRBV10-3
CAISTPGSQTQYF
>-|15|TRBJ2-3|TRBV5-1
CASSLDLPAADTQYF
>few|14|TRBJ1-6|TRBV6-1
CASSTDRANSPLHF
>-|12|TRBJ1-1|TRBV6-6
CASSFIDTEAFF
>-|14|TRBJ2-7|TRBV27
CASSLDRALGTMYF
>-|15|TRBJ2-7|TRBV7-9
CASSPGGQGWDEQYF
>once|14|TRBJ2-7|TRBV5-1
CASSTGTATYEQYF
>-|13|TRBJ2-2|TRBV29-1
CSVAQVIPGELFF
>-|13|TRBJ2-7|TRBV7-6
CASSFGLAYEQYF
>-|14|TRBJ1-6|TRBV19
CATGVGQGVSPLHF
>few|14|TRBJ2-1|TRBV5-1
CASSPEIGTDEQFF
>-|15|TRBJ2-1|TRBV6-2/TRBV6-3
CASSPTGQGGDEQFF
>few|15|TRBJ2-7|TRBV9
CASSVDGTLTYEQYF
>-|16|TRBJ1-4|TRBV3-1
CASSQEWRQGGEKLFF
>-|12|TRBJ1-1|TRBV24-1
CATSGRDGEAFF
>-|16|TRBJ1-1|TRBV11-2
CASSPGTGQVNTEAFF
>few|15|TRBJ1-5|TRBV20-1
CSASPGGGSNQPQHF
>-|17|TRBJ2-3|TRBV27
CASSFLPGLGSTDTQYF
>-|14|TRBJ2-1|TRBV10-3
CAISFGQGANVQFF
>-|13|TRBJ2-1|TRBV29-1
CSVEGSGSDEQFF
>few|14|TRBJ2-3|TRBV7-9
CASSLLREGDTQYF
>-|13|TRBJ1-2|TRBV2
CASRGETGYGYTF
>-|17|TRBJ2-3|TRBV12-3/TRBV12-4
CASSSYSSGGDTDTQYF
>-|13|TRBJ1-1|TRBV29-1
CSVVGSGRTEAFF
>-|16|TRBJ2-3|TRBV2
CASSEASGGVGDTQYF
>-|14|TRBJ1-1|TRBV3-1
CASSHGVADTEAFF
>few|16|TRBJ1-1|TRBV5-1
CASSPSTTGGLAEAFF
>-|12|TRBJ2-1|TRBV2
CASSEELYEQFF
>few|12|TRBJ2-7|TRBV20-1
CSAQSPGPEQYF
>few|14|TRBJ1-4|TRBV12-3/TRBV12-4
CASSLRQADEKLFF
>-|15|TRBJ2-5|TRBV5-1
CASSLVPGDQETQYF